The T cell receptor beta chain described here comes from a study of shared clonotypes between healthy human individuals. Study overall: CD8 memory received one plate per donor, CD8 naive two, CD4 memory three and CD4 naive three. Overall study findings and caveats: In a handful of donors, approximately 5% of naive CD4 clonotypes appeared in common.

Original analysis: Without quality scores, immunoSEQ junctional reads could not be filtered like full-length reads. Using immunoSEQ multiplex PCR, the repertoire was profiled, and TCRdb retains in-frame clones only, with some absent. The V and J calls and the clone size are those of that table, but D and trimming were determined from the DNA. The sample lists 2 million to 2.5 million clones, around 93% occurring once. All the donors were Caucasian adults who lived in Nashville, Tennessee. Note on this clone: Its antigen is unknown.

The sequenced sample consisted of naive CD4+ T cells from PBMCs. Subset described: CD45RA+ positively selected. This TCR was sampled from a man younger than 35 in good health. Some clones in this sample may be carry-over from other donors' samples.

The CDR3 region has the DNA TGTGCCAGCAGCTTCGACAGGGGTACGGGGCAGCCCCAGCATTTT. This encodes CASSFDRGTGQPQHF. This chain uses TRBV7-2 with TRBJ1-5, with 8 bases lining up with TRBD1. Looked up from germline, CDR1 is SGHTA and CDR2 is FQGNSA. J gave up 7 bases and V 3 bases, and 8 bases lay outside the gene matches. The CDR3 runs 15 residues.